These 13 T cell receptor beta chains originate from one sample sequenced in a study of molecular identifiers for immune sequencing clone quantification listed by TCRdb under 2018. The method was PCR. The sequencer was an Illumina HiSeq 4000. TCRdb reprocessed the public reads (quality trimming at Q25 with fastp, clone calling with MiXCR) and kept in-frame beta chains. Identical CDR3 proteins give one entry, which carries the most common genes and DNA. The sample table lists approximately 500,000 distinct CDR3 sequences, roughly a fifth of them with a count of one. The biggest ten clones account for about 0.84% of the sample. Sequenced: naive CD8+ T cells from blood, with Jurkat cell RNA spiked in. The cell subset or site tag for this specimen amounts to: FACS-sorted CD8+CD4-CCR7+CD45RA+ naive T cells. The receptors derive from a human donor in good health. Some libraries in this study had Jurkat cell RNA spiked in.

This clonotype was found many times. The chain has TRBV9 and TRBJ2-7; possible D gene TRBD2, 5 bases. Trimming removed 4 bases from V and 6 bases from J, with 20 bases in between. Germline loops: CDR1 SGDLS, CDR2 YYNGEE. The CDR3 loop spans 15 amino acids. In DNA, the CDR3 is TGTGCCAGCAGCCCCGCTAATAGGATGGAGGTCGAGCAGTACTTC. This translates into CASSPANRMEVEQYF.

The chain recombines TRBV29-1 with TRBJ2-1; D assignment may be TRBD1 or TRBD2 (5 bases each). CDR3 size: 13 residues. Germline V gene data show CDR1 as SQVTM and CDR2 as ANQGSEA. The V gene lost 7 bases and the J gene lost 7 bases, with 17 bases spanning the gap. CDR3 in DNA: TGCAGCGCACCGGGACCAGGAGCTAATGAGCAGTTCTTC. Protein sequence: CSAPGPGANEQFF.

With regard to this clonotype: A much more abundant neighbour one base away suggests this may be a read error. Given the absence of the conserved phenylalanine or tryptophan at the CDR3 end, a read error is likely. This sequence joins TRBV2 and TRBJ1-1; TRBD1 is a possible D gene (6 bases). From germline, CDR1 is SNHLY and CDR2 FYNNEI. This CDR3 contains 14 residues. V was clipped by 3 bases and J by 4 bases, with 12 bases between them. The DNA of the CDR3 is TGTGCCAGCAGTGATTCGCAGGGGATCACTGAAGCTTTCTCT. Protein: CASSDSQGITEAFS.

The sample holds a few counts of this clonotype. V and J are TRBV19 and TRBJ2-7; D perhaps matches TRBD2 (5 bases). V was pared by 6 bases and J by 3 bases, with 12 bases between. The V gene's germline CDR1 is LNHDA and CDR2 SQIVND (reference sequence). The CDR3 sequence is 13 residues long. The CDR3 sequence is CASREGLLYEQYF. The DNA for the CDR3 is TGTGCCAGTAGGGAAGGACTTCTCTACGAGCAGTACTTC. The variable domain in full, with the rest retrieved from reference TRBV19 and TRBJ2-7, is DGGITQSPKYLFRKEGQNVTLSCEQNLNHDAMYWYRQDPGQGLRLIYYSQIVNDFQKGDIAEGYSVSREKKESFPLTVTSAQKNPTAFYLCASREGLLYEQYFGPGTRLTVT.

In the case of this clonotype: This likely comes from a read error, as the CDR3 has no conserved phenylalanine or tryptophan at its end. This rearrangement joins TRBV18 to TRBJ2-7; D possibly corresponds to TRBD1 (6 bases). The CDR3 runs to 14 residues. V lost 3 bases, J lost 5 bases, and 14 bases lay in between. In germline, CDR1 is KGHSH, CDR2 LQKENI. The CDR3, as DNA: TGTGCCAGCTCACCGGGACCACAGGGCCACGAGCAGTACCTC. Amino acid sequence: CASSPGPQGHEQYL.

The V and J genes are TRBV13 and TRBJ1-4; D may be TRBD1 (5 bases). The CDR3 totals 15 residues. CDR1 is PRHDT and CDR2 is FYEKMQ in the germline V gene (reference sequence). Trimming took 0 bases from V and 3 from J, leaving 8 bases between them. The CDR3 coding sequence is TGTGCCAGCAGCTTAGGAGGGGCTCCTAATGAAAAACTGTTTTTT. This translates into CASSLGGAPNEKLFF.

This clonotype was observed at least ten times. The rearrangement links TRBV4-1 to TRBJ2-3, with 10 positions matching TRBD2. J was trimmed by 1 base and V by 5 bases; bases with no gene match: 6. The CDR3 loop spans 16 amino acids. Germline V CDR1 and CDR2: MGHRA, YSYEKL. CDR3 amino acids: CASSGHTSGGTDTQYF. The CDR3 DNA reads as TGCGCCAGCAGCGGCCACACTAGCGGGGGCACAGATACGCAGTATTTT.

Many counts were recorded for this clonotype. V and J are TRBV13 and TRBJ1-2; 9 nucleotides align to TRBD1. The CDR3 extends over 14 amino acids. V lost 4 bases and J lost 6; bases outside the gene matches: 6. Germline lookup yields CDR1 PRHDT and CDR2 FYEKMQ (reference sequence). The CDR3 DNA reads as TGTGCCAGCAGCTCGGGACAGGGAGTGGATGGCTACACCTTC. Protein sequence: CASSSGQGVDGYTF.

In this sample, this clonotype turned up many times. The J gene is TRBJ2-1, the V gene TRBV30; unclear D gene. This CDR3 contains 13 residues. Germline assignment: CDR1 GTSNPN and CDR2 SVGIG (reference sequence). The germline V and J ends were trimmed by 4 bases and 5 bases, with 12 bases remaining between them. DNA of the CDR3: TGTGCCTGGATTCGGGCGTCCCACAATGAGCAGTTCTTC. It specifies CAWIRASHNEQFF.

This clonotype was observed many times. The chain uses TRBV29-1 and TRBJ2-5; D call uncertain. Trimming removed 4 bases at V and 2 bases at J, with 14 bases between. Looked up from germline, CDR1 is SQVTM and CDR2 is ANQGSEA. This CDR3 is 14 amino acids long. The CDR3 region has the DNA TGCAGCGTTGTTGAGTTTGGGGTTCAAGAGACCCAGTACTTC. This gives the protein CSVVEFGVQETQYF.

The sample holds many counts of this clonotype. The chain combines TRBV7-9 with TRBJ1-1; D remains ambiguous. This CDR3 comprises 14 residues. Germline V gives CDR1 SEHNR, CDR2 FQNEAQ (reference sequence). The V gene lost 4 bases and the J gene lost 1 base, with 10 bases spanning the gap. CDR3: CASSSSQSNTEAFF. The CDR3 coding sequence is TGTGCCAGCAGCTCATCCCAGTCGAACACTGAAGCTTTCTTT.

This clonotype was seen more than once but under ten times. The V call is TRBV12-3 or TRBV12-4, the J call TRBJ1-2; D is possibly TRBD1 (6 bases). Trimming took 0 bases from V and 7 from J, leaving 18 bases between them. The CDR3 contains 16 residues. The CDR3 nucleotides read TGTGCCAGCAGTTTAGCGACGTCCCCGGGGGCCGGTGGCTACACCTTC. Amino acids: CASSLATSPGAGGYTF.

V is TRBV28 and J is TRBJ2-7; D gene unclear. The length of the CDR3 is 15 residues. The germline V gene encodes CDR1 MDHEN and CDR2 SYDVKM. V was pared by 3 bases and J by 0 bases, with 12 bases between. For the CDR3, the DNA is TGTGCCAGCAGTTTGACAAGCAAATCCTCCTACGAGCAGTACTTC. Amino acid sequence: CASSLTSKSSYEQYF.